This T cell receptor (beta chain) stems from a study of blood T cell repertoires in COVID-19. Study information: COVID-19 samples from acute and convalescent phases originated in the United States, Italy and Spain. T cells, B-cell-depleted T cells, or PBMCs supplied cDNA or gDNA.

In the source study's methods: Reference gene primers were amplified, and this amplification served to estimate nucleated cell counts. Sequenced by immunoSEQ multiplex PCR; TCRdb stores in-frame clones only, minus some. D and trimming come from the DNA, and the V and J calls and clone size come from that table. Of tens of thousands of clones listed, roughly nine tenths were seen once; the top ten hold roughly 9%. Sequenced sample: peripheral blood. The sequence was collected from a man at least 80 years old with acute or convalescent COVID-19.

In DNA form, the CDR3 reads TGCGCCAGCAGCCACGGGACCGCGGGGGACTATGGCTACACCTTC. It codes for CASSHGTAGDYGYTF. V usage is TRBV5-1 and J usage is TRBJ1-2, with D maybe TRBD1 (5 bases). The V end was cut by 4 bases, the J end by 3 bases, with 16 bases between. Germline V lookup: CDR1 SGHRS, CDR2 YFSETQ. There are 15 residues in the CDR3.